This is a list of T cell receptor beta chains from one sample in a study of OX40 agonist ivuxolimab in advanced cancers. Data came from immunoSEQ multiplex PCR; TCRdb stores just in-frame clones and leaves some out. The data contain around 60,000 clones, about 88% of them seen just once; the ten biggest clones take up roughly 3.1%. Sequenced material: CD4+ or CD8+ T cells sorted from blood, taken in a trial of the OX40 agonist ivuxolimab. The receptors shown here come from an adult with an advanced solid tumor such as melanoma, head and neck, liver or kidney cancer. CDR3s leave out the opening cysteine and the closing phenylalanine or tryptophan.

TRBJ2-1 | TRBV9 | ASSVGTPNEQF
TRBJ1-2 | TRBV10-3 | AISDGRGYGYT
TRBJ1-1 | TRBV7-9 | ASSLGQVNTEAF
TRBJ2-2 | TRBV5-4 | ASSVGGPTGELF
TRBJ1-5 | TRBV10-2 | ASREGTVGQPQH
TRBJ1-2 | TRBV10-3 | AISESAGWGYT
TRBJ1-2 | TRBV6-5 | ASSYSSGDLVYT
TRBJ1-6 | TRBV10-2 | ATRGLTQNNSPLH
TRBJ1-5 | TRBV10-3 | AISETGTGGDQPQH
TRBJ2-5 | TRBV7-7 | ASSLQEGGTQY
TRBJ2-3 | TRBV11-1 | ASSSGLASDTQY
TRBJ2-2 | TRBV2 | AISTSGIIIGELF
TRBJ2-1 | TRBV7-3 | ASSPLAGGFRNEQF
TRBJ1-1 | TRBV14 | ASSQLKGTGMNTEAF
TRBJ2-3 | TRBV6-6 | ASSYSKAWGTDTQY
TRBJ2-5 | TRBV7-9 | ASSLDRGGQETQY
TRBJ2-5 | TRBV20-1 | SARKGDNRD
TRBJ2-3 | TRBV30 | AWSSARTQY
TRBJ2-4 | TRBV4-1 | ASSQAGTSGSLAKNIQY
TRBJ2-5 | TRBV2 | ASSLSSETQY
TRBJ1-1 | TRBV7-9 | ASSLSGVDTEAF
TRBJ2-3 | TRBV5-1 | ASSLAGQSTDTQY
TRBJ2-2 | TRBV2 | ACAVESTGELF
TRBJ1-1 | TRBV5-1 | ASSLEGGTEAF
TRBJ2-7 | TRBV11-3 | ASSLGTGQRGAERY
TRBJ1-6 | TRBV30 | ACPGTGGFNSPLH
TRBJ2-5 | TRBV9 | ASSVVAGGGETQY
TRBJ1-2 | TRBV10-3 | AISLTGLEDGYT
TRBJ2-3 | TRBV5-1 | ASSLGQGKDTQY
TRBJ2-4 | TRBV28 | ASSLFGDRGKKLAFWAKNIQY
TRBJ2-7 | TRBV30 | AWEAPRTAPSHEQY
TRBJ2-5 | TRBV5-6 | ASSLAHETQY
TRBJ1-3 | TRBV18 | ASSPPLGQVSGNTIY
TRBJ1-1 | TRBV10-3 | AIRADRGLNTEAF
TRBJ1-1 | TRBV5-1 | ASSLANRATEAF
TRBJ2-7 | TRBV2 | ASNGQGVGEQY
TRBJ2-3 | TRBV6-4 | ASSETGYTDTQY
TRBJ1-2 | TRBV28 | ASSSPYSNYGYT
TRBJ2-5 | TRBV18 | ASSPDTARETQY
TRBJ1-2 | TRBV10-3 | ATTGEGVNYGYT
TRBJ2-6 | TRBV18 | ASSRTAGTGSGGANVLT
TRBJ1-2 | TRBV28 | ASSLFGGSGGYT
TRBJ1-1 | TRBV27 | ASSTDTRGNMNTEAF
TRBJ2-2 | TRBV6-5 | ASHRSANTGELF
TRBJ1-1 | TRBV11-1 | ASSSTENTEAF
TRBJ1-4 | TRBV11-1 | ASSRTGGEKLF
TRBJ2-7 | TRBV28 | AALDRETYEQY
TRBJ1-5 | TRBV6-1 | ASSGNQPQH
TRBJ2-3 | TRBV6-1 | ASSSPGDTQY
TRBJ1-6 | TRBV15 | ATRGTGTYNSPLH
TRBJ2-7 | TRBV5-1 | ASSAGLYEQY
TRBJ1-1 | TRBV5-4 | ASSLSVANTEAF
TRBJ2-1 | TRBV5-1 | ASSLAGQGWSNEQF
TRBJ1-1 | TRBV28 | ATLDRFMNTEAF